The clone carrying this T cell receptor beta chain appeared once. The sample comes from a study of blood T cell repertoires in COVID-19. Looking at the study overall: The United States, Italy and Spain were the sources of the acute and convalescent COVID-19 samples. T cells, B-cell-depleted T cells, or PBMCs supplied cDNA or gDNA.

Germline CDR1 reads MGHRA; CDR2 reads YSYEKL. The length of the CDR3 is 12 residues. V was pared by 4 bases and J by 4 bases, with 6 bases between. Original analysis: Amplification of reference gene primers was used by the study to estimate nucleated cell counts. Using immunoSEQ multiplex PCR, the repertoire was profiled, and TCRdb retains in-frame clones only, with some absent. Clone size and the V and J calls come from that table; the DNA yielded D and trimming. This sample has around 450,000 clones; around 89% occur once, and the top ten carry about 4.5%. Sequencing was performed on peripheral blood. This TCR was recovered from a woman aged 25 to 39 with acute or convalescent COVID-19. The chain employs TRBV4-1 and TRBJ2-3; D unclear. The CDR3 sequence is CASSRGPDTQYF. The CDR3 region has the DNA TGCGCCAGCAGCCGCGGCCCAGATACGCAGTATTTT.